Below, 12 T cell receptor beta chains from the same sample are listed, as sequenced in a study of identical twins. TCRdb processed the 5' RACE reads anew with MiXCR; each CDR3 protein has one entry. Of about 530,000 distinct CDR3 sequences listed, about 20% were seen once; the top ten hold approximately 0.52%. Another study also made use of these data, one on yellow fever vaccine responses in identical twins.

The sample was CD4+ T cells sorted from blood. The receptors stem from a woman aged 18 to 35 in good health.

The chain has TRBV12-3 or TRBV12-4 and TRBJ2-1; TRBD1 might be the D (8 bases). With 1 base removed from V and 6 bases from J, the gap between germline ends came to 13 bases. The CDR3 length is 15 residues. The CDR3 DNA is TGTGCCAGCAGTTTAGGGACAGGGAGGGGCAATGAGCAGTTCTTC. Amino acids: CASSLGTGRGNEQFF.

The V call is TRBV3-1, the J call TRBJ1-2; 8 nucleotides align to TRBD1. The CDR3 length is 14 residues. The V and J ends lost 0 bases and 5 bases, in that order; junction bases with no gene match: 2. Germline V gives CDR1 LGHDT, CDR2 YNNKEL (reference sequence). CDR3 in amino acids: CASSQDGQGYGYTF. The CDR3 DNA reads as TGTGCCAGCAGCCAAGATGGACAGGGATATGGCTACACCTTC.

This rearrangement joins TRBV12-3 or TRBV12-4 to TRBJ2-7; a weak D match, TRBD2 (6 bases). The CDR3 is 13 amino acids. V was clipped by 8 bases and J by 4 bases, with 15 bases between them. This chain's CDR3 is CASRARETYEQYF. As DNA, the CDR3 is TGTGCCAGCCGAGCCCGGGAGACGTACGAGCAGTACTTC.

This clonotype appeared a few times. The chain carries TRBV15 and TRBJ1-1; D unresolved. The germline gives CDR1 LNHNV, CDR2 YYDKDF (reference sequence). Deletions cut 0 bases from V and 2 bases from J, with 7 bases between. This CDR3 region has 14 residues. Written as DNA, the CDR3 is TGTGCCACCAGCAGAGAATCCCCCAACACTGAAGCTTTCTTT. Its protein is CATSRESPNTEAFF.

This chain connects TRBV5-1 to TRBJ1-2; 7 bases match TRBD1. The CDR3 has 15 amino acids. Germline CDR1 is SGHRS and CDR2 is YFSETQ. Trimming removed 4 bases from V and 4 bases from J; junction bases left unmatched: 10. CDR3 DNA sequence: TGCGCCAGCAGCCCGCCGGGACAGATGAGCTATGGCTACACCTTC. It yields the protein CASSPPGQMSYGYTF.

The CDR3 reads CASSSQPLTSEQYF. DNA of the CDR3: TGTGCCAGCAGCTCCCAACCTCTAACCAGCGAGCAGTACTTC. This chain connects TRBV7-8 to TRBJ2-7; no reliable D call. The germline V and J ends were trimmed by 4 bases and 6 bases, with 16 bases remaining between them. Germline CDR1 and CDR2: SGHVS and FQNEAQ. This CDR3 contains 14 residues.

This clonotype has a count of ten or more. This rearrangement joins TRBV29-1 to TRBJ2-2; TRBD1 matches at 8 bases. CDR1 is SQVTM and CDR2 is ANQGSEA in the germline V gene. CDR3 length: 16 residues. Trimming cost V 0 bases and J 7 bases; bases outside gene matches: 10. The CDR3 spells CSVEDWGRGLGGELFF. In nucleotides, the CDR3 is TGCAGCGTTGAAGATTGGGGCAGGGGGCTTGGCGGGGAGCTGTTTTTT.

The CDR3 DNA reads as TGCAGTGCCTACAACCCAGCGGGAGGGTCCTACGAGCAGTACTTC. This gives the protein CSAYNPAGGSYEQYF. The gene calls are TRBV20-1 and TRBJ2-7; 10 nucleotides align to TRBD2. In germline, CDR1 is DFQATT, CDR2 SNEGSKA (reference sequence). The CDR3 runs 15 residues. The J segment lost 1 base and the V segment lost 6 bases, leaving 9 bases of the junction unmatched.

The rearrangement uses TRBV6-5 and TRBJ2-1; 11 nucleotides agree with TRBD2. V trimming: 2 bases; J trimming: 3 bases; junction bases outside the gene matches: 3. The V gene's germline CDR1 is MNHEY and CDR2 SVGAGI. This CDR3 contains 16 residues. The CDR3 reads CASSYAGTSGYNEQFF. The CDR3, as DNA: TGTGCCAGCAGTTACGCCGGGACTAGCGGCTACAATGAGCAGTTCTTC.

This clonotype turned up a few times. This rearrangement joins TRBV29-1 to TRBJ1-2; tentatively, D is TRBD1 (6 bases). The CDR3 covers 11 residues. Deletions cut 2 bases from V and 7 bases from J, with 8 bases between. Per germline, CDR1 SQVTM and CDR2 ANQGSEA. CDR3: CSVERRGGYTF. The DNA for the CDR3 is TGCAGCGTTGAACGCAGGGGTGGCTACACCTTC.

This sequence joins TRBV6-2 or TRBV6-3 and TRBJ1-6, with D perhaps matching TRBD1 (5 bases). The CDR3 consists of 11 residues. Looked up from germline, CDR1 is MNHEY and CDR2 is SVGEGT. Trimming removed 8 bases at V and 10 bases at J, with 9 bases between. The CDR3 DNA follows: TGTGCCAGCTGGGGGGGATCACCCCTCCACTTT. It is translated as CASWGGSPLHF.

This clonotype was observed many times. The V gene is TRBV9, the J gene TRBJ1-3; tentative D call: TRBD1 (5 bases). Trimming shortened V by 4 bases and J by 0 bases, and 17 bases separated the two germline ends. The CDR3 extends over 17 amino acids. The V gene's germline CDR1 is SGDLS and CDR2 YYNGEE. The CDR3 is CASSNLGGRGSGNTIYF. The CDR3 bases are TGTGCCAGCAGCAACCTGGGGGGACGGGGCTCTGGAAACACCATATATTTT.